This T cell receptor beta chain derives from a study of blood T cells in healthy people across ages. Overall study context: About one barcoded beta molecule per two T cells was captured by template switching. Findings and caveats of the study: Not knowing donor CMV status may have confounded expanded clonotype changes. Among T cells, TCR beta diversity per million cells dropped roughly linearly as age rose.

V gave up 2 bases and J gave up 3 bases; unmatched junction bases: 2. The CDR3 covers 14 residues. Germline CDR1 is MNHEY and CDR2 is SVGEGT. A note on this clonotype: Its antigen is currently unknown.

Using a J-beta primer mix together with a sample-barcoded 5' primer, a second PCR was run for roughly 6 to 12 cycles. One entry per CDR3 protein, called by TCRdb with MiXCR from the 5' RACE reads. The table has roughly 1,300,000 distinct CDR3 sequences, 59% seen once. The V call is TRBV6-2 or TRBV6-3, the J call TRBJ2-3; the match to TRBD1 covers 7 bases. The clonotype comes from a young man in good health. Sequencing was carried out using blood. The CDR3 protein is CASSYRGLTDTQYF. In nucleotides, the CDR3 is TGTGCCAGCAGTTACAGGGGGCTTACAGATACGCAGTATTTT.